Shown below are 31 T cell receptor beta chains from a single sample sequenced in a study of CD8 T cells in Susac syndrome. An input of roughly 0.5 to 1 ug of RNA was subjected to reverse transcription using random hexamers. TCRdb recomputed calls from the immunoSEQ multiplex PCR reads with MiXCR, one row per CDR3 protein. The data contain about 210,000 distinct CDR3 sequences, approximately 94% of them singletons. The sample comprised CD4+ T cells from PBMCs. These receptors originate from a human donor with Susac syndrome.

The chain uses TRBV24-1 and TRBJ1-5; D unresolved. This CDR3 has 12 residues. In germline, CDR1 is KGHDR, CDR2 SFDVKD. Deletions cut 5 bases from V and 7 bases from J, with 8 bases between. The CDR3 DNA reads TGTGCCACCAGTGTAGGAGGACAGCCCCAGCATTTT. Protein: CATSVGGQPQHF.

The chain has TRBV30 and TRBJ1-2, with D uncertain. CDR3 length equals 12 residues. Germline V gene sequence: CDR1 GTSNPN, CDR2 SVGIG (reference sequence). V lost 3 bases to trimming and J lost 7 bases, with 12 bases between them. The CDR3 DNA reads TGTGCCTGGAGGAGAGTCCCTGGTGGCTACACCTTC. Amino acids: CAWRRVPGGYTF.

This clonotype was detected a few times. The rearrangement links TRBV7-2 to TRBJ1-5; D unresolved. Trimming shortened V by 6 bases and J by 3 bases, and 6 bases separated the two germline ends. CDR1 is SGHTA, CDR2 FQGNSA, per germline. The CDR3 consists of 12 residues. CDR3 nucleotide sequence: TGTGCCAGCAGTTTAAACAATCAGCCCCAGCATTTT. Protein sequence: CASSLNNQPQHF.

The gene calls are TRBV7-2 and TRBJ2-3; D may be TRBD1 (5 bases). Germline values: CDR1 SGHTA, CDR2 FQGNSA. This CDR3 region has 14 residues. Trimming removed 3 bases at V and 4 bases at J, with 11 bases between. In nucleotides, the CDR3 is TGTGCCAGCAGCTTGGGCAGGGCGTCAGATACGCAGTATTTT. Translated: CASSLGRASDTQYF.

This clonotype was recorded once. The chain is built from TRBV20-1 and TRBJ2-7; 8 bases are a match to TRBD1. J was trimmed by 3 bases and V by 2 bases; bases with no gene match: 6. This CDR3 has 14 residues. Germline CDR1 and CDR2: DFQATT and SNEGSKA (reference sequence). As DNA, the CDR3 is TGCAGTGCTAGACAGGGGGCACAGCGCTACGAGCAGTACTTC. It codes for CSARQGAQRYEQYF.

This clonotype was observed once. The chain recombines TRBV5-1 with TRBJ2-3; 13 nucleotides agree with TRBD2. CDR3 size: 18 residues. Germline loops: CDR1 SGHRS, CDR2 YFSETQ. The V gene end was trimmed by 5 bases and the J gene end by 0 bases; junction bases not matched to a gene: 9. Here the CDR3 reads CASRLRGTSGTSTDTQYF. The CDR3 DNA sequence: TGCGCCAGCAGATTGAGAGGGACTAGCGGGACCAGCACAGATACGCAGTATTTT.

The chain employs TRBV6-2 or TRBV6-3 and TRBJ2-7; possible D gene TRBD1, 5 bases. This CDR3 contains 15 residues. The germline CDR1 and CDR2 sequences are MNHEY and SVGEGT. V lost 6 bases to trimming and J lost 1 base, with 16 bases between them. DNA for the CDR3: TGTGCCAGCAGAAAAGACAGCTCGGGTTCCTACGAGCAGTACTTC. It is translated as CASRKDSSGSYEQYF.

The V call is TRBV5-4, the J call TRBJ1-1; D remains unclear. The CDR3 has 14 amino acids. V lost 1 base to trimming and J lost 6 bases, with 13 bases between them. The germline CDR1 and CDR2 sequences are SGHNT and YYREEE (reference sequence). CDR3 nucleotides: TGTGCCAGCAGCTTGAGTGCAGAAAAGGCTGAAGCTTTCTTT. Translation: CASSLSAEKAEAFF.

This chain joins TRBV6-2 or TRBV6-3 and TRBJ2-1, with 9 bases lining up with TRBD2. The CDR3 loop spans 15 amino acids. With 8 bases clipped from V and 6 bases from J, the junction kept 11 bases outside the gene matches. Looked up from germline, CDR1 is MNHEY and CDR2 is SVGEGT. The CDR3 DNA follows: TGTGCCAGCCTTAGCGGGGGACGACGACGCAATGAGCAGTTCTTC. Protein: CASLSGGRRRNEQFF.

This sequence joins TRBV7-2 and TRBJ1-1; D remains unclear. The CDR3 sequence is 9 residues long. Germline CDR1 is SGHTA and CDR2 is FQGNSA. Trimming cost V 5 bases and J 13 bases, with 8 bases left between them. CDR3 nucleotides: TGTGCCAGCAGCCCTAATCTTTTCTTT. Amino acid sequence: CASSPNLFF.

This sequence joins TRBV7-2 and TRBJ2-2, with D uncertain. Trimming left V 2 bases short and J 1 base short, with 8 bases between. This CDR3 has 15 residues. Germline V gene lookup returns CDR1 SGHTA and CDR2 FQGNSA. For the CDR3, the DNA is TGTGCCAGCAGCTTAAATGCAGGGAACACCGGGGAGCTGTTTTTT. This translates into CASSLNAGNTGELFF.

The chain joins TRBV29-1 to TRBJ1-2; possibly TRBD1 for D (6 bases). The V end was cut by 7 bases, the J end by 7 bases, with 16 bases between. Germline CDR1 and CDR2: SQVTM and ANQGSEA. This CDR3 has 12 residues. In nucleotides, the CDR3 is TGCAGCGCATTACAGGGTACAATTGGCTACACCTTC. This gives the protein CSALQGTIGYTF. Based on the CDR3 plus reference TRBV29-1 and TRBJ1-2, the full variable domain is SAVISQKPSRDICQRGTSLTIQCQVDSQVTMMFWYRQQPGQSLTLIATANQGSEATYESGFVIDKFPISRPNLTFSTLTVSNMSPEDSSIYLCSALQGTIGYTFGSGTRLTVV.

J is TRBJ1-4 and V is TRBV28; tentatively, D is TRBD1 (5 bases). Germline loops: CDR1 MDHEN, CDR2 SYDVKM. Trimming cost V 6 bases and J 0 bases, with 11 bases left between them. The length of the CDR3 is 15 residues. This CDR3 is CASRSQGPTNEKLFF. CDR3 bases: TGTGCCAGCAGGAGTCAGGGACCAACTAATGAAAAACTGTTTTTT.

The rearrangement uses TRBV20-1 and TRBJ2-5; 7 bases are shared with TRBD2. The length of the CDR3 is 12 residues. Per germline, CDR1 DFQATT and CDR2 SNEGSKA (reference sequence). After removal of 7 bases from V and 2 bases from J, the junction contained 4 bases not matched to a gene. DNA of the CDR3: TGCAGTGTCTCTAGCGGACAAGAGACCCAGTACTTC. Its protein is CSVSSGQETQYF.

The genes are TRBV3-1 and TRBJ2-5; D remains unclear. This CDR3 spans 13 amino acids. Germline V CDR1 and CDR2: LGHDT, YNNKEL (reference sequence). V was shortened by 4 bases and J by 5 bases, with 11 bases between the two germline ends. The chain's CDR3 is CASSRASAETQYF. DNA for the CDR3: TGTGCCAGCAGCCGAGCATCCGCCGAGACCCAGTACTTC.

This rearrangement joins TRBV30 to TRBJ1-2; 9 bases fit TRBD1. This CDR3 is 11 amino acids long. V lost 4 bases to trimming and J lost 8 bases; unmatched junction nucleotides: 2. Per the germline V gene, CDR1 is GTSNPN and CDR2 is SVGIG (reference sequence). DNA of the CDR3: TGTGCCTGGACGGACAGGGGCGGCTACACCTTC. This translates into CAWTDRGGYTF.

The chain combines TRBV2 with TRBJ2-1; unclear D gene. The germline V gene encodes CDR1 SNHLY and CDR2 FYNNEI. With 1 base removed from V and 0 bases from J, the gap between germline ends came to 7 bases. The CDR3 runs to 15 residues. CDR3 region: CASSEDSSSYNEQFF. The CDR3 DNA is TGTGCCAGCAGTGAAGACTCGAGCTCCTACAATGAGCAGTTCTTC.

The V and J genes are TRBV7-9 and TRBJ1-2; D remains ambiguous. The germline V and J ends were trimmed by 2 bases and 8 bases, with 15 bases remaining between them. The CDR3 length is 14 residues. The germline V gene encodes CDR1 SEHNR and CDR2 FQNEAQ (reference sequence). CDR3 nucleotide sequence: TGTGCCAGCAGCTTACAGGCAGGTCTGACAGGCTACACCTTC. It encodes CASSLQAGLTGYTF.

V usage is TRBV29-1 and J usage is TRBJ1-2; possibly TRBD1 for D (6 bases). In germline, CDR1 is SQVTM, CDR2 ANQGSEA. Trimming took off 6 bases at V and 7 bases at J, with 15 bases between the two ends. This CDR3 contains 12 residues. For the CDR3, the DNA is TGCAGCGTAGCCACAGGGCCGGGTGGCTACACCTTC. It encodes CSVATGPGGYTF.

The gene calls are TRBV25-1 and TRBJ1-2; D possibly corresponds to TRBD1 (5 bases). CDR1 is MGHDK, CDR2 SYGVNS, per germline. This CDR3 is 15 amino acids long. V dropped 5 bases and J dropped 0 bases, with 13 bases sitting between them. The chain's CDR3 is CASSPTETSNYGYTF. CDR3 sequence (DNA): TGTGCCAGCAGTCCGACAGAAACTTCTAACTATGGCTACACCTTC.

The table lists this clonotype with a count of one. The genes are TRBV29-1 and TRBJ2-3; 7 bases line up with TRBD2. With V trimmed by 4 bases and J by 0 bases, 4 bases remained unmatched. Germline CDR1 reads SQVTM; CDR2 reads ANQGSEA. CDR3 size: 14 residues. The CDR3 protein is CSVAGGSSTDTQYF. CDR3 coding DNA: TGCAGCGTTGCCGGCGGGAGTAGCACAGATACGCAGTATTTT.

This sequence joins TRBV2 and TRBJ2-3, with D perhaps TRBD2 (6 bases). V was cut by 8 bases and J by 2 bases, with 14 bases left in between. Germline-derived CDR1 and CDR2 are SNHLY and FYNNEI. The CDR3 runs to 14 residues. CDR3 sequence reads: CASPHRRDTDTQYF. DNA for the CDR3: TGTGCCAGCCCCCATAGGAGGGACACAGATACGCAGTATTTT.

The chain combines TRBV29-1 with TRBJ2-2; D possibly corresponds to TRBD1 (5 bases). Germline-derived CDR1 and CDR2 are SQVTM and ANQGSEA. CDR3 size: 13 residues. V gave up 7 bases and J gave up 3 bases, with 12 bases separating them. This CDR3 is CSARRVDTGELFF. The CDR3 DNA reads TGCAGCGCGCGCAGGGTGGACACCGGGGAGCTGTTTTTT.

This rearrangement joins TRBV30 to TRBJ1-1; no clear D. The V end was cut by 7 bases, the J end by 1 base, with 13 bases between. This CDR3 is built from 13 residues. The germline gives CDR1 GTSNPN, CDR2 SVGIG (reference sequence). The CDR3 DNA reads as TGTGCCTCCAACCGGAGCCCGAACACTGAAGCTTTCTTT. This gives the protein CASNRSPNTEAFF.

In DNA form, the CDR3 reads TGCAGTGCTAGCCGGGTACGGCAGGGGCTTTACGAGCAGTACTTC. This gives the protein CSASRVRQGLYEQYF. J is TRBJ2-7 and V is TRBV20-1; maybe TRBD1 (6 bases). With 3 bases removed from V and 4 bases from J, the gap between germline ends came to 19 bases. The CDR3 length is 15 residues. Germline CDR1 reads DFQATT; CDR2 reads SNEGSKA (reference sequence).

For the CDR3, the DNA is TGTGCCAGCAGCGAGGGACTAGCGGGGGGAACGAAGCAGTACTTC. Amino acids: CASSEGLAGGTKQYF. This sequence joins TRBV7-2 and TRBJ2-7; 15 bases are a match to TRBD2. Looked up from germline, CDR1 is SGHTA and CDR2 is FQGNSA. After removal of 5 bases from V and 8 bases from J, the junction contained 7 bases not matched to a gene. The CDR3 runs 15 residues.

The rearrangement joins TRBV28 to TRBJ1-1, with a possible D match to TRBD1 (6 bases). The CDR3 is 16 residues long. Deletions cut 2 bases from V and 1 base from J, with 14 bases between. CDR1 is MDHEN and CDR2 is SYDVKM in the germline V gene. CDR3 residues: CASSLRGGAGNTEAFF. CDR3 DNA: TGTGCCAGCAGTTTACGGGGGGGCGCGGGGAACACTGAAGCTTTCTTT.

The chain is built from TRBV5-1 and TRBJ2-1; weak D call: TRBD1 (6 bases). CDR1 and CDR2 (germline): SGHRS, YFSETQ. The CDR3 has 15 residues. Trimming pared 4 bases from V and 4 bases from J, leaving 15 bases between. CDR3 nucleotides: TGCGCCAGCAGCCGGACAGCGTTGGGGTACAATGAGCAGTTCTTC. This gives the protein CASSRTALGYNEQFF. Full variable domain (remainder filled in from reference TRBV5-1 and TRBJ2-1): KAGVTQTPRYLIKTRGQQVTLSCSPISGHRSVSWYQQTPGQGLQFLFEYFSETQRNKGNFPGRFSGRQFSNSRSEMNVSTLELGDSALYLCASSRTALGYNEQFFGPGTRLTVL.

The V and J genes are TRBV25-1 and TRBJ2-7; 8 bases fit TRBD2. The V and J ends lost 5 bases and 13 bases, in that order; junction bases with no gene match: 13. This CDR3 has 13 residues. CDR1 is MGHDK, CDR2 SYGVNS, per germline. The CDR3 protein is CASSFTSGGSLYF. Written as DNA, the CDR3 is TGTGCCAGCAGTTTTACCTCGGGGGGGAGTTTATACTTC.

This clonotype was observed a few times. The chain is built from TRBV6-4 and TRBJ2-5; D not resolved. V lost 6 bases and J 1 base, leaving 9 bases between the germline ends. The CDR3 runs to 13 residues. Germline assignment: CDR1 MRHNA and CDR2 SNTAGT. The CDR3, as DNA: TGTGCCAGCAGCTTAAACGGCCAAGAGACCCAGTACTTC. Amino acids: CASSLNGQETQYF.

The CDR3 region is CASSQDWTGELFF. CDR3 in DNA: TGCGCCAGCAGCCAAGACTGGACCGGGGAGCTGTTTTTT. V usage is TRBV4-3 and J usage is TRBJ2-2; D remains unclear. V was pared by 0 bases and J by 5 bases, with 4 bases between. This CDR3 has 13 amino acids. Germline CDR1 and CDR2: LGHNA and YSLEER.